The sequence of this T cell receptor beta chain was determined in a study of OX40 agonist ivuxolimab in advanced cancers. Germline V lookup: CDR1 SEHNR, CDR2 FQNEAQ (reference sequence). Trimming stripped 1 base from V and 8 bases from J, with 14 bases between. CDR3 length equals 15 residues. This table comes from immunoSEQ multiplex PCR, and its TCRdb copy is limited to in-frame clones, with some not included. Here the sample spans some 86,000 clones, around 88% being singletons. The chain carries TRBV7-9 and TRBJ1-4; D gene ambiguous. The source is an adult with an advanced solid tumor such as melanoma, head and neck, liver or kidney cancer. The specimen was CD4+ or CD8+ T cells sorted from blood, collected in a trial of the OX40 agonist ivuxolimab. The CDR3 DNA reads TGTGCCAGCAGCTTAGATCGTGGCGGCGCCGAAAAACTGTTTTTT. Its translation is CASSLDRGGAEKLFF.